This T cell receptor (beta chain) was documented in a study of blood T cells in healthy people across ages. Germline values: CDR1 MNHEY, CDR2 SVGAGI. With 10 bases removed from V and 1 base from J, the gap between germline ends came to 10 bases. The CDR3 covers 12 residues. With a J-beta primer mix and a sample-barcoded 5' primer, a second PCR ran about 7 to 11 cycles. TCRdb ran MiXCR on the 5' RACE reads and lists one entry per CDR3 protein. The sample lists roughly 1,500,000 distinct CDR3 sequences, 42% occurring once. The source is a woman between 18 and 30 years old in good health. J is TRBJ1-1 and V is TRBV6-5; D unresolved. The specimen was blood. CDR3 protein: CATVVGNTEAFF. CDR3 DNA sequence: TGTGCCACCGTAGTCGGGAACACTGAAGCTTTCTTT.